The clone carrying this T cell receptor (beta chain) showed up many times. MiXCR re-clonotyped the PCR reads for TCRdb. The sample comprises approximately 25,000 clones, around 16% of which are singletons, and around 6.5% rests with the top ten. The data are from a study of metastatic and nonmetastatic thyroid tumors. With 3 bases removed from V and 8 bases from J, the gap between germline ends came to 13 bases. Germline V gene data show CDR1 as KGHDR and CDR2 as SFDVKD. The CDR3 loop spans 14 amino acids. Until they underwent thyroid surgery, no patient had received any treatment. Sample: blood. The origin of this receptor is a male donor with papillary thyroid cancer or a benign thyroid nodule (not recorded which). Some clones in this sample may be carry-over from other donors' samples. The V gene is TRBV24-1, the J gene TRBJ1-5; D ambiguous. The CDR3 nucleotides are TGTGCCACCAGTGATCCTGGGAGCTATAAGCCCCAGCATTTT. Translation gives CATSDPGSYKPQHF.